Listed below are T cell receptor beta chains from one sample, sequenced in a study of a mutant IDH1 vaccine in newly diagnosed glioma. Sequencing was performed with immunoSEQ multiplex PCR; in TCRdb, only in-frame clones are kept and a portion is missing. This table holds 50,000 to 75,000 clones, about 86% found once. These receptors' antigens are unknown. The sample was PBMCs, taken from a glioma patient whose treatment included an IDH1 peptide vaccine. Receptor source: a woman aged 50 to 65 with glioma. CDR3s include the opening cysteine and the closing phenylalanine or tryptophan. The D gene is left open where the match is weak. Rows may omit the clone size; those that give it use once, few, many or a size class.

D	V	J	size	CDR3	DNA
.	TRBV6-5	TRBJ1-2	once	CASSTREGYGYTF	TGTGCCAGCAGTACGAGGGAGGGCTATGGCTACACCTTC
.	TRBV4-2	TRBJ2-3	.	CASSLADTQYF	TGTGCCAGCAGCCTAGCGGATACGCAGTATTTT
.	TRBV7-2	TRBJ2-7	.	CASSLSLNSAYEQYF	TGTGCCAGCAGCTTGAGTTTAAACAGCGCCTACGAGCAGTACTTC
.	TRBV7-9	TRBJ1-2	.	CASSFGIQQGYGYTF	TGTGCCAGCAGCTTCGGGATCCAGCAGGGCTATGGCTACACCTTC
.	TRBV5-1	TRBJ2-5	.	CASSWQQSGETQYF	TGCGCCAGCAGCTGGCAGCAGTCGGGGGAGACCCAGTACTTC
.	TRBV14	TRBJ2-7	.	CASSLQDSYEQYF	TGTGCCAGCAGCCTACAGGATTCCTACGAGCAGTACTTC
.	TRBV7-9	TRBJ1-5	.	CASSLQGNSNQPQHF	TGTGCCAGCAGCTTACAGGGTAATAGCAATCAGCCCCAGCATTTT
.	TRBV2	TRBJ1-1	.	CASSPVVGLNTEAFF	TGTGCCAGCAGCCCTGTGGTAGGTTTGAACACTGAAGCTTTCTTT
.	TRBV28	TRBJ2-7	once	CASSSGSYEQYF	TGTGCCAGCAGTTCAGGTTCCTACGAGCAGTACTTC
.	TRBV7-2	TRBJ1-2	.	CASHTGPANYGYTF	TGTGCCAGCCATACCGGGCCAGCTAACTATGGCTACACCTTC
TRBD1	TRBV15	TRBJ1-4	.	CATSRDPGGGEKLFF	TGTGCCACCAGCAGAGATCCCGGAGGGGGCGAAAAACTGTTTTTT
TRBD1	TRBV10-1	TRBJ1-1	.	CASSPGDRGSGTEAFF	TGCGCCAGCAGTCCTGGGGACAGGGGTAGTGGCACTGAAGCTTTCTTT
.	TRBV7-2	TRBJ1-2	.	CASSLATGTGSYGYTF	TGTGCCAGCAGCTTAGCCACAGGTACGGGGTCCTATGGCTACACCTTC
.	TRBV2	TRBJ1-1	.	CASRGNTGQFTEAFF	TGTGCCAGCAGAGGGAACACAGGGCAGTTCACTGAAGCTTTCTTT
.	TRBV6-1	TRBJ1-2	.	CASSEAGTAYGYTF	TGTGCCAGCAGTGAAGCTGGCACTGCTTATGGCTACACCTTC
.	TRBV28	TRBJ1-2	few	CATQINYGYTF	TGTGCCACCCAGATTAACTATGGCTACACCTTC
.	TRBV4-2	TRBJ1-1	.	CASSPPTGTNTEAFF	TGTGCCAGCAGCCCCCCGACAGGTACGAACACTGAAGCTTTCTTT
.	TRBV19	TRBJ2-6	.	CASNQMTGANVLTF	TGTGCCAGTAATCAAATGACTGGGGCCAACGTCCTGACTTTC
TRBD1	TRBV5-1	TRBJ1-1	.	CASSWRQGGSDTEAFF	TGCGCCAGCAGCTGGAGACAGGGGGGGTCCGACACTGAAGCTTTCTTT
.	TRBV30	TRBJ2-3	.	CAWRTSRTQYF	TGTGCCTGGAGAACTTCCCGTACGCAGTATTTT
.	TRBV30	TRBJ1-1	.	CAWSVRGTEAFF	TGTGCCTGGAGTGTACGAGGGACTGAAGCTTTCTTT
.	TRBV6-7	TRBJ2-7	.	CASSCRWRDNSYEQYF	TGTGCCAGCAGCTGCCGGTGGAGGGATAACTCCTACGAGCAGTACTTC
TRBD1	TRBV6-6	TRBJ1-2	few	CASSYGAGGSLGGYTF	TGTGCCAGCAGTTACGGGGCAGGGGGCTCCCTTGGAGGCTACACCTTC
TRBD1	TRBV27	TRBJ1-2	.	CASSPQGADYGYTF	TGTGCCAGCAGTCCACAGGGGGCCGACTATGGCTACACCTTC
.	TRBV7-2	TRBJ2-1	.	CASSLDPEPNEQFF	TGTGCCAGCAGCTTAGATCCAGAGCCCAATGAGCAGTTCTTC
.	TRBV7-8	TRBJ1-1	once	CASSLSGSTEAFF	TGTGCCAGCAGCTTATCTGGGTCCACTGAAGCTTTCTTT
.	TRBV11-2	TRBJ2-2	.	CASSLGGGPTGELFF	TGTGCCAGCAGCTTAGGAGGGGGGCCAACCGGGGAGCTGTTTTTT
.	TRBV5-4	TRBJ1-5	.	CASSLDSNQPQHF	TGTGCCAGCAGCTTGGATAGCAATCAGCCCCAGCATTTT
TRBD1	TRBV6-5	TRBJ2-7	.	CASSYRGQYEQYF	TGTGCCAGCAGTTACAGGGGGCAATACGAGCAGTACTTC
.	TRBV2	TRBJ1-4	.	CASRGQGEKLFF	TGTGCCAGCAGGGGGCAAGGTGAAAAACTGTTTTTT
.	TRBV5-1	TRBJ2-7	.	CASSHQGGKAYEQYF	TGCGCCAGCAGCCACCAGGGCGGGAAGGCCTACGAGCAGTACTTC
.	TRBV30	TRBJ1-3	.	CAWSVLRKESGNTIYF	TGTGCCTGGAGTGTACTTAGGAAAGAATCTGGAAACACCATATATTTT
.	TRBV7-2	TRBJ2-7	once	CASSLIGHGTAAYEQYF	TGTGCCAGCAGCTTAATAGGGCACGGGACGGCAGCCTACGAGCAGTACTTC
.	TRBV6-5	TRBJ1-6	.	CASSYSGLRGSPLHF	TGTGCCAGCAGTTACTCGGGACTTAGGGGTTCACCCCTCCACTTT
.	TRBV28	TRBJ1-5	.	CASSAIDQPQHF	TGTGCCAGCAGTGCTATCGATCAGCCCCAGCATTTT
.	TRBV4-1	TRBJ1-1	.	CASSRSGVTEAFF	TGCGCCAGCAGCCGGTCGGGGGTCACTGAAGCTTTCTTT
TRBD1	TRBV9	TRBJ2-3	.	CASSGGTGRTASTDTQYF	TGTGCCAGCAGCGGGGGGACAGGGAGGACGGCTAGCACAGATACGCAGTATTTT
.	TRBV2	TRBJ1-2	once	CASSDDALGYGYTF	TGTGCCAGCAGTGATGACGCCCTGGGCTATGGCTACACCTTC
TRBD1	TRBV30	TRBJ2-4	.	CAWSDRGRGNIQYF	TGTGCCTGGAGCGATAGGGGGCGCGGAAACATTCAGTACTTC
TRBD2	TRBV4-2	TRBJ2-1	.	CASSQAGLAGYEQFF	TGTGCCAGCAGCCAAGCCGGACTAGCCGGGTATGAGCAGTTCTTC
.	TRBV7-9	TRBJ2-5	.	CASSPRGAQETQYF	TGTGCCAGCAGCCCCAGGGGAGCCCAAGAGACCCAGTACTTC
.	TRBV5-1	TRBJ1-4	once	CASSSTTGANEKLFF	TGCGCCAGCAGCTCTACGACAGGCGCTAATGAAAAACTGTTTTTT
.	TRBV19	TRBJ2-3	.	CASKTSPSTDTQYF	TGTGCCAGTAAAACTTCCCCGAGCACAGATACGCAGTATTTT
TRBD2	TRBV25-1	TRBJ2-5	.	CASSASGGAAQYF	TGTGCCAGCAGTGCTAGCGGGGGTGCCGCCCAGTACTTC
TRBD1	TRBV9	TRBJ2-5	.	CASSLAGTGGETQYF	TGTGCCAGCAGCCTAGCTGGGACAGGGGGGGAGACCCAGTACTTC
TRBD2	TRBV5-1	TRBJ2-7	.	CASSDGTSGYYEQYF	TGCGCCAGCAGCGACGGGACTAGCGGTTACTACGAGCAGTACTTC
.	TRBV25-1	TRBJ1-4	few	CASSAFSSSTNEKLFF	TGTGCCAGCAGTGCCTTTTCATCCTCAACTAATGAAAAACTGTTTTTT
TRBD1	TRBV9	TRBJ1-3	.	CASSADRGNTIYF	TGTGCCAGCAGCGCGGACAGGGGGAACACCATATATTTT
TRBD1	TRBV30	TRBJ1-5	few	CAWSGDRANQPQHF	TGTGCCTGGAGTGGGGACAGGGCCAATCAGCCCCAGCATTTT
.	TRBV29-1	TRBJ1-2	.	CSVRGFNYGYTF	TGCAGCGTCCGCGGGTTTAACTATGGCTACACCTTC
.	TRBV19	TRBJ1-1	.	CASRRVGDQVFVMNTEAFF	TGTGCCAGTAGAAGGGTCGGGGACCAGGTCTTTGTCATGAACACTGAAGCTTTCTTT
TRBD1	TRBV15	TRBJ2-7	few	CATSRDRTGGYEQYF	TGTGCCACCAGCAGAGATCGGACAGGGGGCTACGAGCAGTACTTC
.	TRBV6-6	TRBJ2-7	.	CASSYSSGPYEQYF	TGTGCCAGCAGTTACTCCTCAGGGCCCTACGAGCAGTACTTC
.	TRBV6-1	TRBJ2-7	.	CASSESIPYEQYF	TGTGCCAGCAGTGAATCAATCCCCTACGAGCAGTACTTC
.	TRBV19	TRBJ2-5	once	CASSLQPGRSIQETQYF	TGTGCCAGTAGTCTACAACCGGGACGGTCAATACAAGAGACCCAGTACTTC